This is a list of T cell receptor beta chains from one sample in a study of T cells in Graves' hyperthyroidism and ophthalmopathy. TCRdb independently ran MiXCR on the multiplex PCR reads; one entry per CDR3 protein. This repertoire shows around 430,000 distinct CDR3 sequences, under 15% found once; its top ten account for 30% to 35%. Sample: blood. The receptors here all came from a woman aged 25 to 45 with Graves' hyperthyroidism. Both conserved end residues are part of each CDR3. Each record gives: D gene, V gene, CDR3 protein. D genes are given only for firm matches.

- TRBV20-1 CSASIGSPLSEQYF
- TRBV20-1 CSATSGLPADTEAFF
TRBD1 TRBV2 CASCDGQGLKHF
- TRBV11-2 CASSLEPPAEQYF
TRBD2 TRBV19 CASSIRAGGEQFF
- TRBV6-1 CASSPPGTGGEKLFF
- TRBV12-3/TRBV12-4 CASSFSGGQPQHF
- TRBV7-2 CASSLVADNYNEQFF
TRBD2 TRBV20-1 CSARDPLAGVEYEQYF
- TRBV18 CASSPDQRATNEKLFF
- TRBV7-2 CASSLALYTDTQYF
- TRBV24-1 CATSDIRTANTGELFF
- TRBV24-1 CATSDFPDYPRYEQYF
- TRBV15 CATSRGAGEPNEKLFF
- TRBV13 CASSFGGKGNNSPLHF
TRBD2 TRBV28 CASSRAGGPNEQYF
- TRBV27 CASSGGPGRSSGANVLTF
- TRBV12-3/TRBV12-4 CASSLGQRSNEQFF
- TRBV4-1 CASSQEGLPVGEQFF
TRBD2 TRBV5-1 CASSLTLAGGPSYEQYF